A selection of T cell receptor beta chains follows, all from one sample in a study of cytotoxic CD8 clonotypes in ibrutinib-treated CLL. Generated by immunoSEQ multiplex PCR, the TCRdb table keeps only in-frame clones and is missing some. This table has approximately 150,000 clones, around three quarters appearing once. Sequencing was performed on PBMCs, taken after 12 months of ibrutinib treatment. The receptors come from a human donor with chronic lymphocytic leukemia. Each CDR3 is given with its conserved first and last residue. The D gene is left open where the match is weak. Some rows mark clone size as missing; the rest say once, few, many or name a class of expanded clone.

V gene: TRBV14; clone size: -; D gene: -; J gene: TRBJ2-7; CDR3 DNA: TGTGCCAGCAGCCAAGTACCGGGAGTGGGTGAGCAGTACTTC; CDR3 protein: CASSQVPGVGEQYF
V gene: TRBV18; clone size: -; D gene: TRBD1; J gene: TRBJ1-3; CDR3 DNA: TGTGCCAGCTCACCACCGGGACAGGGAAACACCATATATTTT; CDR3 protein: CASSPPGQGNTIYF
V gene: TRBV25-1; clone size: once; D gene: -; J gene: TRBJ1-2; CDR3 DNA: TGTGCCAGCAGGGGGTCGGGGTCTAACTATGGCTACACCTTC; CDR3 protein: CASRGSGSNYGYTF
V gene: TRBV5-6; clone size: -; D gene: TRBD1; J gene: TRBJ2-5; CDR3 DNA: TGTGCCAGCAGCCCAACAGGGGCCCGGGAGACCCAGTACTTC; CDR3 protein: CASSPTGARETQYF
V gene: TRBV18; clone size: -; D gene: TRBD1; J gene: TRBJ1-5; CDR3 DNA: TGTGCCAGCTCACCAATACAGGGGTTAGGGCCCCTATATAGCAATCAGCCCCAGCATTTT; CDR3 protein: CASSPIQGLGPLYSNQPQHF
V gene: TRBV28; clone size: few; D gene: -; J gene: TRBJ1-5; CDR3 DNA: TGTGCCAGCAGCCATGACGGGTACAATCAGCCCCAGCATTTT; CDR3 protein: CASSHDGYNQPQHF
V gene: TRBV5-6; clone size: -; D gene: -; J gene: TRBJ1-5; CDR3 DNA: TGTGCCAGCAGCTTGTGGGGGGGATTTTTTAGCAATCAGCCCCAGCATTTT; CDR3 protein: CASSLWGGFFSNQPQHF
V gene: TRBV9; clone size: -; D gene: -; J gene: TRBJ2-6; CDR3 DNA: TGTGCCAGCAAGAAAAGCTCTGGGGCCAACGTCCTGACTTTC; CDR3 protein: CASKKSSGANVLTF
V gene: TRBV9; clone size: -; D gene: TRBD1; J gene: TRBJ1-5; CDR3 DNA: TGTGCCAGCAGCGTAGGTCTCGGGACAGGGGTACAGCCCCAGCATTTT; CDR3 protein: CASSVGLGTGVQPQHF
V gene: TRBV5-4; clone size: -; D gene: TRBD1; J gene: TRBJ2-5; CDR3 DNA: TGTGCCAGCCGGACAGGGCAGAAAGAGACCCAGTACTTC; CDR3 protein: CASRTGQKETQYF
V gene: TRBV6-5; clone size: -; D gene: TRBD1; J gene: TRBJ1-1; CDR3 DNA: TGTGCCAGCAGGGAAAGACAGGGGTTTTCTGAAGCTTTCTTT; CDR3 protein: CASRERQGFSEAFF
V gene: TRBV28; clone size: -; D gene: TRBD2; J gene: TRBJ2-7; CDR3 DNA: TGTGCCAGCAGTCGGACTAGCGGGGGGGCCTACGAGCAGTACTTC; CDR3 protein: CASSRTSGGAYEQYF
V gene: TRBV5-6; clone size: many; D gene: -; J gene: TRBJ1-2; CDR3 DNA: TGTGCCAGCAGCTTAGCGCGGGCAGGGGTCTACACCTTC; CDR3 protein: CASSLARAGVYTF
V gene: TRBV4-1; clone size: -; D gene: TRBD1; J gene: TRBJ1-1; CDR3 DNA: TGCGCCAGCAGCCACCCTCAGACAGGGACTGAAGCTTTCTTT; CDR3 protein: CASSHPQTGTEAFF
V gene: TRBV30; clone size: -; D gene: TRBD1; J gene: TRBJ1-6; CDR3 DNA: TGTGCCTGGAGGGGGAAGACCGGGACAGTCGGTTCACCCCTCCACTTT; CDR3 protein: CAWRGKTGTVGSPLHF
V gene: TRBV7-2; clone size: -; D gene: TRBD2; J gene: TRBJ2-7; CDR3 DNA: TGTGCCAGCAGCCAGACTAGCGGGTCCTACGAGCAGTACTTC; CDR3 protein: CASSQTSGSYEQYF
V gene: TRBV7-2; clone size: -; D gene: -; J gene: TRBJ2-7; CDR3 DNA: TGTGCCAGCAGCTTAGGTCTTAGCGGCAAATACGAGCAGTACTTC; CDR3 protein: CASSLGLSGKYEQYF
V gene: TRBV14; clone size: -; D gene: -; J gene: TRBJ2-2; CDR3 DNA: TGTGCCAGCAGCCAGACCAGCCACGGGGAGCTGTTTTTT; CDR3 protein: CASSQTSHGELFF
V gene: TRBV9; clone size: -; D gene: TRBD2; J gene: TRBJ2-5; CDR3 DNA: TGTGCCAGCACCAGAAGGAGCGGGAGCCAAGAGACCCAGTACTTC; CDR3 protein: CASTRRSGSQETQYF
V gene: TRBV29-1; clone size: -; D gene: -; J gene: TRBJ2-7; CDR3 DNA: TGCAGCGTTGGTAAGGGCTACGAGCAGTACTTC; CDR3 protein: CSVGKGYEQYF
V gene: TRBV11-3; clone size: -; D gene: -; J gene: TRBJ2-5; CDR3 DNA: TGTGCCAGCAGCGACGACGGAGAGACCCAGTACTTC; CDR3 protein: CASSDDGETQYF
V gene: TRBV10-3; clone size: -; D gene: -; J gene: TRBJ2-7; CDR3 DNA: TGTGCCATCAGTGAGTCTTTGACGCCGGGCGAGCAGTACTTC; CDR3 protein: CAISESLTPGEQYF
V gene: TRBV28; clone size: -; D gene: -; J gene: TRBJ2-7; CDR3 DNA: TGTGCCAGCAGTTTAGGAGCAGGTGCTTACGAGCAGTACTTC; CDR3 protein: CASSLGAGAYEQYF
V gene: TRBV28; clone size: few; D gene: -; J gene: TRBJ2-6; CDR3 DNA: TGTGCCAGCAGGACTTACGTACGGGACTCTGGGGCCAACGTCCTGACTTTC; CDR3 protein: CASRTYVRDSGANVLTF
V gene: TRBV6-5; clone size: few; D gene: TRBD1; J gene: TRBJ2-2; CDR3 DNA: TGTGCCGTACTCACTAGGGGGCAGGTCGGGGAGCTGTTTTTT; CDR3 protein: CAVLTRGQVGELFF
V gene: TRBV7-3; clone size: -; D gene: -; J gene: TRBJ2-1; CDR3 DNA: TGTGCCAGCAGCCCCGGGGCTGCCGCTCTCAATGAGCAGTTCTTC; CDR3 protein: CASSPGAAALNEQFF
V gene: TRBV10-3; clone size: -; D gene: -; J gene: TRBJ1-2; CDR3 DNA: TGTGCCATCAGTGAGTCGCCCTATGGCTACACCTTC; CDR3 protein: CAISESPYGYTF
V gene: TRBV5-8; clone size: -; D gene: -; J gene: TRBJ2-5; CDR3 DNA: TGTGCCAGCAGCTTGGCGTTGGAGACCCAGTACTTC; CDR3 protein: CASSLALETQYF
V gene: TRBV4-3; clone size: -; D gene: -; J gene: TRBJ1-1; CDR3 DNA: TGCGCCAGCAGCCATTACGGTTACACTGAAGCTTTCTTT; CDR3 protein: CASSHYGYTEAFF
V gene: TRBV19; clone size: -; D gene: -; J gene: TRBJ1-4; CDR3 DNA: TGTGCCAGTAGCCCAGGGAGGACTAATGAAAAACTGTTTTTT; CDR3 protein: CASSPGRTNEKLFF
V gene: TRBV4-3; clone size: few; D gene: -; J gene: TRBJ1-2; CDR3 DNA: TGCGCCAGCAGGAAGACAGGCTATGGCTACACCTTC; CDR3 protein: CASRKTGYGYTF
V gene: TRBV10-3; clone size: few; D gene: -; J gene: TRBJ1-2; CDR3 DNA: TGTGCCTCCGCCAACGACAGAAGGGGCTACACCTTC; CDR3 protein: CASANDRRGYTF
V gene: TRBV19; clone size: -; D gene: TRBD1; J gene: TRBJ1-2; CDR3 DNA: TGTGCCAGTAGTATAGTCGCAGGGGGATCGTGGGGCTACACCTTC; CDR3 protein: CASSIVAGGSWGYTF
V gene: TRBV11-1; clone size: -; D gene: TRBD1; J gene: TRBJ2-2; CDR3 DNA: TGTGCCAGCAGCTTAGTCGGGACAGGGTTTACCGGGGAGCTGTTTTTT; CDR3 protein: CASSLVGTGFTGELFF
V gene: TRBV5-5; clone size: -; D gene: -; J gene: TRBJ1-3; CDR3 DNA: TGTGCCAGCAGCTTTCAGAGTCTAGGAAACACCATATATTTT; CDR3 protein: CASSFQSLGNTIYF
V gene: TRBV6-4; clone size: -; D gene: TRBD1; J gene: TRBJ1-6; CDR3 DNA: TGTGCCAGCAGTGACTCGGGACAGGGGGCTTCACCCCTCCACTTT; CDR3 protein: CASSDSGQGASPLHF
V gene: TRBV4-1; clone size: few; D gene: TRBD1; J gene: TRBJ1-6; CDR3 DNA: TGCGCCAGCAGCCAAGTACAGGGGTGGGCAGGGACCCTCCACTTT; CDR3 protein: CASSQVQGWAGTLHF
V gene: TRBV5-4; clone size: -; D gene: TRBD1; J gene: TRBJ2-3; CDR3 DNA: TGTGCCAGCAGCTCGACAGGGGCAGATACGCAGTATTTT; CDR3 protein: CASSSTGADTQYF
V gene: TRBV28; clone size: -; D gene: -; J gene: TRBJ2-7; CDR3 DNA: TGTGCCAGCAGTTTGATGCACTACGAGCAGTACTTC; CDR3 protein: CASSLMHYEQYF
V gene: TRBV29-1; clone size: few; D gene: -; J gene: TRBJ1-1; CDR3 DNA: TGCAGCGGAGGGAACTCTAACACTGAAGCTTTCTTT; CDR3 protein: CSGGNSNTEAFF
V gene: TRBV7-2; clone size: -; D gene: -; J gene: TRBJ1-1; CDR3 DNA: TGTGCCAGCAGCTTAGTCAGGGCGGGGCACACTGAAGCTTTCTTT; CDR3 protein: CASSLVRAGHTEAFF
V gene: TRBV11-3; clone size: -; D gene: -; J gene: TRBJ2-3; CDR3 DNA: TGTGCCAGCAGCTTTTCGCTGAGCACAGATACGCAGTATTTT; CDR3 protein: CASSFSLSTDTQYF
V gene: TRBV4-2; clone size: -; D gene: -; J gene: TRBJ1-2; CDR3 DNA: TGTGCCAGCAGCCAAGGAGACATCGTCTATGGCTACACCTTC; CDR3 protein: CASSQGDIVYGYTF
V gene: TRBV11-2; clone size: -; D gene: TRBD2; J gene: TRBJ2-5; CDR3 DNA: TGTGCCAGCAGCGGGACTAGTGAGGAGACCCAGTACTTC; CDR3 protein: CASSGTSEETQYF
V gene: TRBV6-5; clone size: -; D gene: -; J gene: TRBJ1-2; CDR3 DNA: TGTGCCAGCAGCCGGGACGGGAACTATGGCTACACCTTC; CDR3 protein: CASSRDGNYGYTF
V gene: TRBV6-4; clone size: -; D gene: TRBD2; J gene: TRBJ2-2; CDR3 DNA: TGTGCCAGCACCTCAGGACTAGCGGGGACCGGGGAGCTGTTTTTT; CDR3 protein: CASTSGLAGTGELFF
V gene: TRBV5-8; clone size: -; D gene: TRBD1; J gene: TRBJ2-7; CDR3 DNA: TGTGCCAGCAGCTTTCAATGGACAGGGAGGAACGAGCAGTACTTC; CDR3 protein: CASSFQWTGRNEQYF
V gene: TRBV27; clone size: -; D gene: -; J gene: TRBJ1-2; CDR3 DNA: TGTGCCAGCAGCCCGGGAGGGTCCAAAGCTAACTATGGCTACACCTTC; CDR3 protein: CASSPGGSKANYGYTF
V gene: TRBV5-8; clone size: once; D gene: -; J gene: TRBJ1-6; CDR3 DNA: TGTGCCAGCAGCTTAGGACAGCTTAATTCACCCCTCCACTTT; CDR3 protein: CASSLGQLNSPLHF
V gene: TRBV6-6; clone size: -; D gene: -; J gene: TRBJ1-5; CDR3 DNA: TGTGCCAGCAGCAAAACAGGGTACAATCAGCCCCAGCATTTT; CDR3 protein: CASSKTGYNQPQHF
V gene: TRBV4-1; clone size: -; D gene: -; J gene: TRBJ2-2; CDR3 DNA: TGCGCCAGCAGCGCCGGGACCGGGGAGCTGTTTTTT; CDR3 protein: CASSAGTGELFF
V gene: TRBV27; clone size: few; D gene: -; J gene: TRBJ1-6; CDR3 DNA: TGTGCCAGCAGCGAACTACTTGGGTCACCCCTCCACTTT; CDR3 protein: CASSELLGSPLHF
V gene: TRBV19; clone size: -; D gene: TRBD1; J gene: TRBJ2-1; CDR3 DNA: TGTGCCACGTCCCAGGGGGCGCTCTACAATGAGCAGTTCTTC; CDR3 protein: CATSQGALYNEQFF
V gene: TRBV11-3; clone size: -; D gene: TRBD2; J gene: TRBJ2-7; CDR3 DNA: TGTGCCAGCAGCTTAGATCGAACGGGAGGGATCTACGAGCAGTACTTC; CDR3 protein: CASSLDRTGGIYEQYF
V gene: TRBV7-2; clone size: few; D gene: TRBD1; J gene: TRBJ1-1; CDR3 DNA: TGTGCCAGCAGCCGGAATGACAGGGGGCCCACTGAAGCTTTCTTT; CDR3 protein: CASSRNDRGPTEAFF
V gene: TRBV7-9; clone size: -; D gene: -; J gene: TRBJ1-2; CDR3 DNA: TGTGCCAGCGCAAAAACAGACGTCTATGGCTACACCTTC; CDR3 protein: CASAKTDVYGYTF
V gene: TRBV25-1; clone size: -; D gene: -; J gene: TRBJ2-5; CDR3 DNA: TGTGCCAGCAGTGCTGGACAGATCCAAGAGACCCAGTACTTC; CDR3 protein: CASSAGQIQETQYF